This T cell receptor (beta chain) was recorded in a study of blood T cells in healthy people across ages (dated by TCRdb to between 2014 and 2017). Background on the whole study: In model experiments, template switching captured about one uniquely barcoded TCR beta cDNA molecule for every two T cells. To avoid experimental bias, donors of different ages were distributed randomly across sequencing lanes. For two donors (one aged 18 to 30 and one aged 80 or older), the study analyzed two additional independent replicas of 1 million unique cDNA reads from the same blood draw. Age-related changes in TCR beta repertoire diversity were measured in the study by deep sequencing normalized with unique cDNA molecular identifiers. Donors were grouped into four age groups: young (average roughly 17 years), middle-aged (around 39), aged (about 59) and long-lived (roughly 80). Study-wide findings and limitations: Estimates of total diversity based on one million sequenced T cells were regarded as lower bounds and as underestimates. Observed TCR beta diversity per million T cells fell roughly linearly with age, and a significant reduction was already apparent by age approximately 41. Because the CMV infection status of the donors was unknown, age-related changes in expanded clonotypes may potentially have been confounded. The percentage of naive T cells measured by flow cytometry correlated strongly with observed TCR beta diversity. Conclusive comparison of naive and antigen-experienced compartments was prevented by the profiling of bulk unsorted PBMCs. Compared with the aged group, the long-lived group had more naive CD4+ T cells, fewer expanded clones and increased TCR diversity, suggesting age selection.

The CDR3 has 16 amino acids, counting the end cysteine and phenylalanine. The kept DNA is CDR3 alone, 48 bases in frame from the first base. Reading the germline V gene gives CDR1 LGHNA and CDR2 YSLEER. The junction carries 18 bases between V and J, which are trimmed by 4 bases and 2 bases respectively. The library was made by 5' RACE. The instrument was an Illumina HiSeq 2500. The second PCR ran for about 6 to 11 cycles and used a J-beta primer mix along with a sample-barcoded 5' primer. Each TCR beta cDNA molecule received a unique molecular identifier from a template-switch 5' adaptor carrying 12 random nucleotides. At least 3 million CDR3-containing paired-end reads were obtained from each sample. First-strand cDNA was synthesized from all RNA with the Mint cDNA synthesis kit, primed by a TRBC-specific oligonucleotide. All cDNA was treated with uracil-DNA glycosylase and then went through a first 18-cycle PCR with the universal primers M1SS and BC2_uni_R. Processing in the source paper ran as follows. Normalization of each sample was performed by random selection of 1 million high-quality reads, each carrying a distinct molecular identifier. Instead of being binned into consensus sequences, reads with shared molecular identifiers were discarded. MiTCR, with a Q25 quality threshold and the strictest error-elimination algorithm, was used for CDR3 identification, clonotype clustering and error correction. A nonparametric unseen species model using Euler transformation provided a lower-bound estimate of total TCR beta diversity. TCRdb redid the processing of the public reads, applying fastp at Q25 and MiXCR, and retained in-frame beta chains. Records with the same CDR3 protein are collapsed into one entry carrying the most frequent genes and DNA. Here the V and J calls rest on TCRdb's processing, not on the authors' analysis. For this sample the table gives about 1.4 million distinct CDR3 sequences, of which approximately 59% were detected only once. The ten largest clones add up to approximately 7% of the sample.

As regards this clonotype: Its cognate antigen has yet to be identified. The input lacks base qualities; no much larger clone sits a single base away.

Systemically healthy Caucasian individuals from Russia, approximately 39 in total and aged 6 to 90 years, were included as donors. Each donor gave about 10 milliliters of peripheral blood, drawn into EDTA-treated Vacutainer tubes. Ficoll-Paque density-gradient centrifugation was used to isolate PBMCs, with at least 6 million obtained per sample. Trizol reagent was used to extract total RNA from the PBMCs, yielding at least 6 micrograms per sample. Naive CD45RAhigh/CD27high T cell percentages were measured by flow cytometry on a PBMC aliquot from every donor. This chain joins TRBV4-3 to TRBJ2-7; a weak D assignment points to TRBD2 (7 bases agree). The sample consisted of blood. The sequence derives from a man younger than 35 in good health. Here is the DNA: TGCGCCAGCAGCCGAGAGGGAGCGGGACAACCCTACGAGCAGTACTTC. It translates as CASSREGAGQPYEQYF.